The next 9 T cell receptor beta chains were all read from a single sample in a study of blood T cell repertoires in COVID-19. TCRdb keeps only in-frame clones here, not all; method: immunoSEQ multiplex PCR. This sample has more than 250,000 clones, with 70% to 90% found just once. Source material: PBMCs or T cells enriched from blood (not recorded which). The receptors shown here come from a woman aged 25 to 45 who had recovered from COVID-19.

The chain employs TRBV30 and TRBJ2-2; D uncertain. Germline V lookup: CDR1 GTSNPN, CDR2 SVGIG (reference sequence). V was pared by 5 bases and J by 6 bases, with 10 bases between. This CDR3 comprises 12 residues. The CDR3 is CAWDLQAGELFF. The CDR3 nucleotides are TGTGCCTGGGACCTCCAGGCCGGGGAGCTGTTTTTT.

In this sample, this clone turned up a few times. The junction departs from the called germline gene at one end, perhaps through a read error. CDR3 DNA sequence: TGTGCTAGCAGCTTAGGGGTCGGCGGAGGCACCGGGGAGCTGTTTTTT. Translated, it gives CASSLGVGGGTGELFF. The gene calls are TRBV7-7 and TRBJ2-2; D is perhaps TRBD1 or TRBD2 (5 bases each). CDR1 SSHAT and CDR2 FNYEAQ come from the germline V gene (reference sequence). The CDR3 runs to 16 residues.

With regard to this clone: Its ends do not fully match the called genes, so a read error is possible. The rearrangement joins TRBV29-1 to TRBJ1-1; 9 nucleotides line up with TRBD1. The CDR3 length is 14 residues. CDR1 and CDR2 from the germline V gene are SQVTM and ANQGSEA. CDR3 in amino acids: CSVLDRGGNTEAFF. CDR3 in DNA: TGCAGCGTACTGGACAGGGGCGGCAACACGGAAGCTTTCTTT.

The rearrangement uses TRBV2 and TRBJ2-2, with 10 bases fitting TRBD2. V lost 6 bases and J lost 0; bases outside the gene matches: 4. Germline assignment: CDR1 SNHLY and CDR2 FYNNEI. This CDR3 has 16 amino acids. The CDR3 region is CASRVAGGANTGELFF. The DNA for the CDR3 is TGTGCCAGCAGGGTAGCGGGGGGCGCGAACACCGGGGAGCTGTTTTTT. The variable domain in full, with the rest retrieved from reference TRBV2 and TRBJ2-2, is EPEVTQTPSHQVTQMGQEVILRCVPISNHLYFYWYRQILGQKVEFLVSFYNNEISEKSEIFDDQFSVERPDGSNFTLKIRSTKLEDSAMYFCASRVAGGANTGELFFGEGSRLTVL.

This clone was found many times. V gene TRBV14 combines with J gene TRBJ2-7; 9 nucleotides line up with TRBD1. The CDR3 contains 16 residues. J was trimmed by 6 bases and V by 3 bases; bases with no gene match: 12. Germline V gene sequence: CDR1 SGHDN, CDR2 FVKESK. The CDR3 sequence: CASSHLGGTGSREQYF. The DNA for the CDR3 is TGTGCCAGCAGCCACTTGGGAGGGACAGGGTCTCGCGAGCAGTACTTC.

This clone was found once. The CDR3 coding sequence is TGTGCCAGCAGCTTAGCGGGGGACAAAAATCAGCCCCAGCATTTT. This sequence encodes CASSLAGDKNQPQHF. This rearrangement joins TRBV7-9 to TRBJ1-5, with D possibly TRBD1 on 6 matching bases. V was shortened by 0 bases and J by 4 bases, with 10 bases between the two germline ends. The germline V gene encodes CDR1 SEHNR and CDR2 FQNEAQ (reference sequence). This CDR3 has 15 amino acids.

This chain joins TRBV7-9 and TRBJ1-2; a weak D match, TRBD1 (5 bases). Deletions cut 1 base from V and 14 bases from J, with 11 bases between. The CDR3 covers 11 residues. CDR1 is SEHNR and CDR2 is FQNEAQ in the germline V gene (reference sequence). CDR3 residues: CASSLDNRRTF. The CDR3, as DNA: TGTGCCAGCAGCTTAGACAACAGGCGGACCTTC.

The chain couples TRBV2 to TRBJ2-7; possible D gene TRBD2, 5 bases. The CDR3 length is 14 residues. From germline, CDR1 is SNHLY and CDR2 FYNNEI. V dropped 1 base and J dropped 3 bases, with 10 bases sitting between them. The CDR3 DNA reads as TGTGCCAGCAGTGAAGGCCCGGGGAACTACGAGCAGTACTTC. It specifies CASSEGPGNYEQYF.

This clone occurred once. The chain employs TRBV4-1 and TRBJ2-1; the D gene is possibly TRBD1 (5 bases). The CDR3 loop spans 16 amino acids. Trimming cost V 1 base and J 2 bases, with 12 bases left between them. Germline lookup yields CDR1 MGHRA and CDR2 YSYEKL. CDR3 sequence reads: CASSQAPDSTYNEQFF. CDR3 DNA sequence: TGCGCCAGCAGCCAAGCCCCTGACAGCACCTACAATGAGCAGTTCTTC.